The 30 T cell receptor beta chains below come from one sample, sequenced in a study of T cell repertoires in cytomegalovirus infection. TCRdb re-called the reads through MiXCR, storing one row per CDR3 protein. This sample carries roughly 500,000 distinct CDR3 sequences, about 44% of them seen once, and the ten largest clones take about 41%. Antigens for these TCRs are unknown. The specimen was cultured PBMCs, collected from culture after CMV antigen stimulation. The receptors originated from a human donor in good health (CMV status not recorded). Some clones in this sample may be carry-over from other donors' samples.

The chain recombines TRBV29-1 with TRBJ1-2; no reliable D call. This CDR3 comprises 12 residues. Germline-derived CDR1 and CDR2 are SQVTM and ANQGSEA. DNA for the CDR3: TGCACCTGCAGGAGTGATAACTATGGCTACACCTTC. It codes for CTCRSDNYGYTF.

The CDR3 loop is CASSYSTGNNEQFF. In nucleotides, the CDR3 is TGTGCCAGCAGTTACTCGACGGGAAACAATGAGCAGTTCTTC. The genes are TRBV6-2 or TRBV6-3 and TRBJ2-1, with D perhaps matching TRBD2 (5 bases). The CDR3 runs 14 residues. Trimming left V 0 bases short and J 5 bases short, with 8 bases between. Germline V gene sequence: CDR1 MNHEY, CDR2 SVGEGT.

This clonotype has more than one count but fewer than ten. The chain has TRBV4-1 and TRBJ2-2; D is uncertain. Trimming shortened V by 0 bases and J by 5 bases, and 7 bases separated the two germline ends. CDR3 size: 14 residues. Germline V gene sequence: CDR1 MGHRA, CDR2 YSYEKL. CDR3 DNA: TGCGCCAGCAGCCAAGATCTGGCAACCGGGGAGCTGTTTTTT. Encoded protein: CASSQDLATGELFF.

In its sample, this clonotype was seen once. The genes are TRBV7-9 and TRBJ2-7; no firm D call. There are 14 residues in the CDR3. V gave up 1 base and J gave up 0 bases, with 7 bases separating them. CDR1 is SEHNR, CDR2 FQNEAQ, per germline (reference sequence). The CDR3 region has the DNA TGTGCCAGCAGCTTAGGGGCAGACTCCTACGAGCAGTACTTC. This translates into CASSLGADSYEQYF.

This clonotype came up a few times. The V and J genes are TRBV7-2 and TRBJ2-7; D is possibly TRBD2 (5 bases). Germline V gene lookup returns CDR1 SGHTA and CDR2 FQGNSA. Trimming stripped 3 bases from V and 1 base from J, with 13 bases between. The CDR3 extends over 15 amino acids. The CDR3: CASSFGIQPSYEQYF. The CDR3 DNA follows: TGTGCCAGCAGCTTCGGGATTCAGCCGTCCTACGAGCAGTACTTC.

The chain joins TRBV12-3 or TRBV12-4 to TRBJ2-2; tentatively, D is TRBD1 (6 bases). The CDR3 contains 16 residues. The ends were cut back, 6 bases at V and 5 bases at J, with 19 bases in the middle. As DNA, the CDR3 is TGTGCCAGCAGCCCTCGATTGGCAGGGGAGACCGGGGAGCTGTTTTTT. As protein: CASSPRLAGETGELFF.

This rearrangement joins TRBV3-1 to TRBJ2-7; D may be TRBD2 (5 bases). The CDR3 runs to 16 residues. Germline CDR1 and CDR2: LGHDT and YNNKEL (reference sequence). V was cut by 4 bases and J by 3 bases, with 19 bases left in between. The CDR3 reads CASSPFGKRSYYEQYF. CDR3 DNA: TGTGCCAGCAGCCCTTTCGGGAAGCGGAGTTACTACGAGCAGTACTTC.

This clonotype was recorded a few times. This chain connects TRBV27 to TRBJ2-7, with a weak D call TRBD2 (6 bases). The CDR3 loop spans 13 amino acids. CDR1 is MNHEY and CDR2 is SMNVEV in the germline V gene (reference sequence). V lost 6 bases, J lost 6 bases, and 15 bases lay in between. The CDR3 loop is CASSTLLGGEQYF. The DNA of the CDR3 is TGTGCCAGCAGCACGCTGCTGGGGGGCGAGCAGTACTTC.

The CDR3 DNA is TGTGCCAGCAGTTGGACCCGGTGGAATCAGCCCCAGCATTTT. This codes for CASSWTRWNQPQHF. This rearrangement joins TRBV6-6 to TRBJ1-5, with D hard to call. Germline V lookup: CDR1 MNHNY, CDR2 SVGAGI (reference sequence). This CDR3 contains 14 residues. Trimming left V 4 bases short and J 4 bases short, with 11 bases between.

The chain links TRBV7-2 to TRBJ2-6; the match to TRBD2 covers 8 bases. V was pared by 4 bases and J by 4 bases, with 9 bases of the junction left unmatched. In germline, CDR1 is SGHTA, CDR2 FQGNSA. The CDR3 has 17 amino acids. This chain's CDR3 is CASSYRPGGRGANVLTF. The CDR3 bases are TGTGCCAGCAGCTACCGGCCGGGGGGGAGAGGGGCCAACGTCCTGACTTTC.

V and J are TRBV7-2 and TRBJ1-3; 7 positions match TRBD1. Per the germline V gene, CDR1 is SGHTA and CDR2 is FQGNSA. After removal of 1 base from V and 4 bases from J, the junction contained 7 bases not matched to a gene. The CDR3 runs to 16 residues. CDR3 sequence reads: CASSLDRGSSGNTIYF. The CDR3 DNA follows: TGTGCCAGCAGCTTAGACAGGGGATCTTCCGGAAACACCATATATTTT.

This clonotype came up a few times. This sequence joins TRBV14 and TRBJ2-7; no definite D call. V gave up 2 bases and J gave up 3 bases, with 11 bases separating them. CDR1 is SGHDN, CDR2 FVKESK, per germline. CDR3 length: 14 residues. This CDR3 is CASSQLVGVYEQYF. CDR3 coding DNA: TGTGCCAGCAGCCAATTGGTTGGTGTCTACGAGCAGTACTTC.

The rearrangement links TRBV12-3 or TRBV12-4 to TRBJ2-7, with D maybe TRBD2 (5 bases). Trimming cost V 6 bases and J 5 bases, with 17 bases left between them. The CDR3 is 14 amino acids. CDR3 DNA sequence: TGTGCCAGCAGCCCTGAGGGTTTTCGCCACGAGCAGTACTTC. Translation gives CASSPEGFRHEQYF.

The chain combines TRBV7-2 with TRBJ2-5; D gene uncertain. This CDR3 is built from 13 residues. V was trimmed by 4 bases and J by 5 bases, leaving 11 bases between them. Germline V gene sequence: CDR1 SGHTA, CDR2 FQGNSA. The CDR3 DNA sequence: TGTGCCAGCAGCTCCTCTCCCCGGGAGACCCAGTACTTC. It yields the protein CASSSSPRETQYF.

This clonotype was detected a few times. J is TRBJ1-2 and V is TRBV7-2; D may be TRBD1 (6 bases). Germline V CDR1 and CDR2: SGHTA, FQGNSA. The CDR3 covers 15 residues. Trimming pared 3 bases from V and 2 bases from J, leaving 13 bases between. The CDR3: CASSFILGHNYGYTF. For the CDR3, the DNA is TGTGCCAGCAGCTTCATATTGGGACACAACTATGGCTACACCTTC. Complete variable domain (other parts from reference TRBV7-2 and TRBJ1-2): GAGVSQSPSNKVTEKGKDVELRCDPISGHTALYWYRQSLGQGLEFLIYFQGNSAPDKSGLPSDRFSAERTGGSVSTLTIQRTQQEDSAVYLCASSFILGHNYGYTFGSGTRLTVV.

CDR3 sequence: CAASPRGTGGRSKNIQYF. CDR3 nucleotides: TGTGCCGCCTCTCCCCGGGGGACAGGGGGCCGATCCAAAAACATTCAGTACTTC. V is TRBV19 and J is TRBJ2-4; the match to TRBD1 covers 12 bases. This CDR3 region has 18 residues. Germline V gives CDR1 LNHDA, CDR2 SQIVND (reference sequence). V shed 11 bases, J shed 2 bases, and the junction held 16 bases outside the gene matches.

The sample holds a few counts of this clonotype. The chain has TRBV2 and TRBJ2-1, with D perhaps matching TRBD2 (6 bases). The CDR3 totals 11 residues. V lost 7 bases, J lost 7 bases, and 8 bases lay in between. Per germline, CDR1 SNHLY and CDR2 FYNNEI. CDR3 sequence: CASILANEQFF. Here the CDR3 DNA reads TGTGCCAGCATACTAGCAAATGAGCAGTTCTTC.

The chain recombines TRBV6-1 with TRBJ1-5; D gene uncertain. The CDR3 extends over 16 amino acids. Per the germline V gene, CDR1 is MNHNS and CDR2 is SASEGT. Trimming stripped 1 base from V and 3 bases from J, with 13 bases between. CDR3 sequence (DNA): TGTGCCAGCAGTGAAGGTCTGGTAACATACAATCAGCCCCAGCATTTT. It specifies CASSEGLVTYNQPQHF.

Only a few counts were recorded for this clonotype. The genes are TRBV7-2 and TRBJ2-2; D is unclear. Trimming stripped 1 base from V and 6 bases from J, with 12 bases between. The CDR3 length is 15 residues. Germline V gene data show CDR1 as SGHTA and CDR2 as FQGNSA. The CDR3 is CASSLVQTSPGELFF. CDR3 bases: TGTGCCAGCAGCTTAGTACAAACCTCCCCCGGGGAGCTGTTTTTT. The complete variable domain, with remaining parts taken from reference TRBV7-2 and TRBJ2-2, reads GAGVSQSPSNKVTEKGKDVELRCDPISGHTALYWYRQSLGQGLEFLIYFQGNSAPDKSGLPSDRFSAERTGGSVSTLTIQRTQQEDSAVYLCASSLVQTSPGELFFGEGSRLTVL.

The chain uses TRBV15 and TRBJ2-5, with D uncertain. The ends were cut back, 0 bases at V and 5 bases at J, with 7 bases in the middle. Germline V gene lookup returns CDR1 LNHNV and CDR2 YYDKDF (reference sequence). The CDR3 consists of 13 residues. CDR3: CATSRDSAETQYF. The CDR3, as DNA: TGTGCCACCAGCAGAGATTCCGCGGAGACCCAGTACTTC.

V usage is TRBV19 and J usage is TRBJ2-3; TRBD1 matches 8 bases. Germline CDR1 and CDR2: LNHDA and SQIVND (reference sequence). The V segment lost 6 bases and the J segment 4 bases; nucleotides outside the gene matches: 3. The CDR3 is 13 amino acids. For the CDR3, the DNA is TGTGCCAGTAGAAAACAGGGGGCAGATACGCAGTATTTT. This encodes CASRKQGADTQYF.

This clonotype was counted a few times. The V and J genes are TRBV6-1 and TRBJ1-1, with D possibly being TRBD1 (5 bases). Germline assignment: CDR1 MNHNS and CDR2 SASEGT. This CDR3 is built from 13 residues. V dropped 6 bases and J dropped 10 bases, with 18 bases sitting between them. CDR3 amino acids: CASRATPGAAAFF. As DNA, the CDR3 is TGTGCCAGCAGAGCGACGCCCGGGGCGGCAGCTTTCTTT.

This chain uses TRBV5-6 with TRBJ2-1, with 12 positions matching TRBD2. After removal of 4 bases from V and 9 bases from J, the junction contained 8 bases not matched to a gene. CDR1 is SGHDT, CDR2 YYEEEE, per germline. This CDR3 has 15 residues. The CDR3 DNA sequence: TGTGCCAGCAGCGCCTCTCTAGCGGGGGGGACTGAGCAGTTCTTC. It yields the protein CASSASLAGGTEQFF.

The rearrangement links TRBV7-9 to TRBJ2-2, with D tentatively TRBD2 (5 bases). There are 16 residues in the CDR3. Trimming took off 5 bases at V and 7 bases at J, with 20 bases between the two ends. CDR1 and CDR2 (germline): SEHNR, FQNEAQ (reference sequence). CDR3 region: CASSPLVKRAVGELFF. In DNA, the CDR3 is TGTGCCAGCAGCCCCCTCGTCAAGAGGGCCGTCGGGGAGCTGTTTTTT.

The rearrangement joins TRBV7-6 to TRBJ2-1; D uncertain. The ends were cut back, 5 bases at V and 4 bases at J, with 9 bases in the middle. This CDR3 has 13 residues. Germline-derived CDR1 and CDR2 are SGHVS and FNYEAQ. CDR3 sequence (DNA): TGTGCCAGCAGCGCGGACGGTTACAATGAGCAGTTCTTC. As protein: CASSADGYNEQFF.

This clonotype was picked up a small number of times. The chain combines TRBV7-2 with TRBJ1-1; 9 bases are a match to TRBD1. CDR1 SGHTA and CDR2 FQGNSA come from the germline V gene. Trimming removed 4 bases from V and 1 base from J; junction bases left unmatched: 4. The CDR3 is made up of 15 amino acids. The CDR3 here is CASSSGTGTNTEAFF. CDR3 sequence (DNA): TGTGCCAGCAGCTCCGGGACAGGGACGAACACTGAAGCTTTCTTT.

In its sample, this clonotype was seen a few times. The rearrangement uses TRBV6-5 and TRBJ2-6, with D possibly TRBD2 on 6 matching bases. This CDR3 is 16 amino acids long. V lost 6 bases to trimming and J lost 4 bases, with 16 bases between them. Germline-derived CDR1 and CDR2 are MNHEY and SVGAGI. Here the CDR3 DNA reads TGTGCCAGCAGCTTCAGGAGGGCGGACGGGGCCAACGTCCTGACTTTC. It is translated as CASSFRRADGANVLTF.

This rearrangement joins TRBV4-2 to TRBJ1-1, with TRBD1 identical over 8 bases. The CDR3 runs to 15 residues. CDR1 and CDR2 (germline): LGHNA, YNFKEQ. After removal of 4 bases from V and 3 bases from J, the junction contained 7 bases not matched to a gene. In DNA form, the CDR3 reads TGTGCCAGCAGCCCCCAGGGGGCGAGGGACACTGAAGCTTTCTTT. Residues: CASSPQGARDTEAFF.

This chain connects TRBV6-1 to TRBJ2-5; TRBD2 aligns across 10 bases. V lost 7 bases to trimming and J lost 1 base; unmatched junction nucleotides: 9. The CDR3 spans 16 residues. Germline CDR1 MNHNS, CDR2 SASEGT. The CDR3 bases are TGTGCCAGCACGCCCCGGACTAGCGGCATCCAAGAGACCCAGTACTTC. It encodes CASTPRTSGIQETQYF.

The chain combines TRBV19 with TRBJ2-7; maybe TRBD2 (5 bases). CDR1 is LNHDA and CDR2 is SQIVND in the germline V gene (reference sequence). The CDR3 consists of 16 residues. V shed 4 bases and J shed 3 bases, with 19 bases lying between them. The CDR3 loop is CASSKPGRGSYYEQYF. The CDR3 nucleotides are TGTGCCAGTAGTAAACCTGGACGGGGTTCCTACTACGAGCAGTACTTC.